These 18 T cell receptor beta chains came from one sample sequenced in a study of blood T cell repertoires in COVID-19. The data were produced by immunoSEQ multiplex PCR, yet TCRdb's version contains in-frame clones alone and is incomplete. The table records some 67,000 clones, roughly 85% of them present only once. Sample: peripheral blood. The receptors shown here come from an elderly woman with acute or convalescent COVID-19.

The chain is built from TRBV6-5 and TRBJ2-7; a weak D match, TRBD2 (6 bases). V was clipped by 6 bases and J by 4 bases, with 13 bases between them. This CDR3 region has 13 residues. Germline values: CDR1 MNHEY, CDR2 SVGAGI. The CDR3 nucleotides are TGTGCCAGCAGCGGGAGAGGCCTTTACGAGCAGTACTTC. Protein sequence: CASSGRGLYEQYF.

This chain connects TRBV11-2 to TRBJ2-7; D gene uncertain. V was trimmed by 4 bases and J by 9 bases, leaving 10 bases between them. The CDR3 spans 11 residues. Germline values: CDR1 SGHAT, CDR2 FQNNGV. The CDR3 coding sequence is TGTGCCAGCAGCTACTCCACGGGGCAGTACTTC. Residues: CASSYSTGQYF.

The chain couples TRBV21-1 to TRBJ2-6; the D call TRBD2 from the table was never checked on the DNA. TRBV21-1 is recorded as a pseudogene. The CDR3 is made up of 21 amino acids. For the CDR3, the DNA is TGTGCCAGCGGGCCGGGACTAGCGGGACCCACTCGGGCCTCTGGGGCCAACGTCCTGACTTTC. It is translated as CASGPGLAGPTRASGANVLTF.

The chain carries TRBV5-6 and TRBJ1-4, with D tentatively TRBD1 (5 bases). The germline V and J ends were trimmed by 2 bases and 16 bases, with 15 bases remaining between them. Germline CDR1 SGHDT, CDR2 YYEEEE. The CDR3 is made up of 12 amino acids. The CDR3 region has the DNA TGTGCCAGCAGCTTTCAGGGCGCGAAGGGGTTTTTT. As protein: CASSFQGAKGFF.

This clone has more than one count but fewer than ten. The chain is built from TRBV30 and TRBJ2-3; 9 positions agree with TRBD2. The V segment lost 1 base and the J segment 5 bases; nucleotides outside the gene matches: 34. The germline V gene has CDR1 GTSNPN and CDR2 SVGIG (reference sequence). The CDR3 sequence is 24 residues long. DNA of the CDR3: TGTGCCTGGAGTGCCCGCCCCCTAGCGGGATGGGCCGGCGGGAGGTTCAGGGTTCTAGATACGCAGTATTTT. Translation: CAWSARPLAGWAGGRFRVLDTQYF.

The chain joins TRBV29-1 to TRBJ2-7, with 7 positions matching TRBD1. The germline V gene has CDR1 SQVTM and CDR2 ANQGSEA. The ends lost 7 bases at V and 3 bases at J; junction bases unmatched: 12. CDR3 length equals 14 residues. CDR3 loop: CSALTGFFGYEQYF. The DNA for the CDR3 is TGCAGCGCCCTGACAGGGTTTTTCGGCTACGAGCAGTACTTC.

This sequence joins TRBV5-4 and TRBJ2-1; a possible D gene is TRBD2 (6 bases). This CDR3 comprises 13 residues. Germline-derived CDR1 and CDR2 are SGHNT and YYREEE (reference sequence). The ends were cut back, 0 bases at V and 8 bases at J, with 9 bases in the middle. The DNA of the CDR3 is TGTGCCAGCAGCTTGGGCCCGGGGGATGAGCAGTTCTTC. It translates to CASSLGPGDEQFF.

The CDR3 sequence is CATSPRQGVGNTIYF. CDR3 coding DNA: TGTGCCACCTCGCCCCGACAGGGCGTTGGAAACACCATATATTTT. The chain carries TRBV19 and TRBJ1-3; the match to TRBD1 covers 7 bases. The germline gives CDR1 LNHDA, CDR2 SQIVND (reference sequence). V dropped 10 bases and J dropped 3; count of bases not matched to a gene: 12. This CDR3 has 15 amino acids.

This clone has a single count. The chain carries TRBV7-3 and TRBJ2-2; D gene ambiguous. In germline, CDR1 is SGHTA, CDR2 FQGTGA. This CDR3 is built from 15 residues. V lost 3 bases, J lost 4 bases, and 12 bases lay in between. The CDR3 sequence: CASSFDRGGTGELFF. DNA of the CDR3: TGTGCCAGCAGCTTTGATAGAGGTGGCACCGGGGAGCTGTTTTTT.

The chain uses TRBV7-2 and TRBJ2-1; TRBD2 might be the D (7 bases). V lost 2 bases to trimming and J lost 5 bases, with 16 bases between them. The CDR3 has 16 residues. The germline CDR1 and CDR2 sequences are SGHTA and FQGNSA. The CDR3 spells CASSLRRGGPDNEQFF. For the CDR3, the DNA is TGTGCCAGCAGCTTAAGGCGCGGGGGCCCAGACAATGAGCAGTTCTTC. Using reference TRBV7-2 and TRBJ2-1 for the parts outside the CDR3, the full variable domain is GAGVSQSPSNKVTEKGKDVELRCDPISGHTALYWYRQSLGQGLEFLIYFQGNSAPDKSGLPSDRFSAERTGGSVSTLTIQRTQQEDSAVYLCASSLRRGGPDNEQFFGPGTRLTVL.

The chain carries TRBV6-5 and TRBJ2-1, with D tentatively TRBD1 (5 bases). V lost 6 bases to trimming and J lost 9 bases, with 18 bases between them. The germline gives CDR1 MNHEY, CDR2 SVGAGI. The CDR3 loop spans 14 amino acids. This CDR3 is CASRPTDRTTEQFF. In DNA form, the CDR3 reads TGTGCCAGCAGGCCCACTGACAGAACAACTGAGCAGTTCTTC.

The chain employs TRBV19 and TRBJ2-5; a weak D match, TRBD1 (5 bases). V lost 5 bases, J lost 3 bases, and 10 bases lay in between. CDR1 is LNHDA, CDR2 SQIVND, per germline (reference sequence). The CDR3 contains 13 residues. The CDR3 reads CASSEGAEETQYF. The DNA for the CDR3 is TGTGCCAGTAGTGAAGGGGCGGAAGAGACCCAGTACTTC.

This clone was seen a single time. The chain uses TRBV6-4 and TRBJ1-2; 8 bases map to TRBD1. The CDR3 spans 16 residues. Germline lookup yields CDR1 MRHNA and CDR2 SNTAGT. Losses at the gene ends were 7 bases for V and 2 bases for J; bases not matched to a gene: 12. This chain's CDR3 is CASTDQGARWNYGYTF. The CDR3 bases are TGTGCCAGCACCGACCAGGGGGCGCGGTGGAACTATGGCTACACCTTC.

The chain couples TRBV9 to TRBJ1-2, with a tentative D call TRBD1 (6 bases). Germline V CDR1 and CDR2: SGDLS, YYNGEE. Trimming stripped 4 bases from V and 6 bases from J, with 16 bases between. The CDR3 contains 14 residues. CDR3 residues: CASSPPRTENGYTF. In nucleotides, the CDR3 is TGTGCCAGCAGCCCCCCCAGGACAGAAAATGGCTACACCTTC.

CDR3 DNA: TGTGCCAGCAGACCCCAAGACAGGGTGGTCTATGGCTACACCTTC. Its translation: CASRPQDRVVYGYTF. The chain carries TRBV28 and TRBJ1-2, with 7 bases aligning to TRBD1. Germline assignment: CDR1 MDHEN and CDR2 SYDVKM. CDR3 length: 15 amino acids. Trimming cost V 6 bases and J 4 bases; bases outside gene matches: 11.

V gene TRBV28 combines with J gene TRBJ2-5, with TRBD1 matching 8 bases. The germline gives CDR1 MDHEN, CDR2 SYDVKM. This CDR3 has 14 amino acids. V lost 5 bases to trimming and J lost 1 base; unmatched junction nucleotides: 3. The CDR3 reads CASSRTGPQETQYF. CDR3 nucleotide sequence: TGTGCCAGCAGTAGGACAGGGCCCCAAGAGACCCAGTACTTC.

This chain connects TRBV9 to TRBJ2-7; 9 bases agree with TRBD2. With V trimmed by 0 bases and J by 9 bases, 7 bases remained unmatched. CDR3 size: 14 residues. Germline CDR1 SGDLS, CDR2 YYNGEE. The CDR3 nucleotides are TGTGCCAGCAGCGTAGGCGGACTAGCGCGAGGGCAGTACTTC. Translated: CASSVGGLARGQYF.

This rearrangement joins TRBV2 to TRBJ2-3; tentatively, D is TRBD2 (7 bases). The CDR3 consists of 14 residues. The ends were cut back, 4 bases at V and 6 bases at J, with 14 bases in the middle. The germline gives CDR1 SNHLY, CDR2 FYNNEI. Here the CDR3 reads CASSVARGGDTQYF. Written as DNA, the CDR3 is TGTGCCAGCAGTGTAGCAAGGGGGGGTGATACGCAGTATTTT. Together with reference TRBV2 and TRBJ2-3, the CDR3 gives the full variable domain: EPEVTQTPSHQVTQMGQEVILRCVPISNHLYFYWYRQILGQKVEFLVSFYNNEISEKSEIFDDQFSVERPDGSNFTLKIRSTKLEDSAMYFCASSVARGGDTQYFGPGTRLTVL.